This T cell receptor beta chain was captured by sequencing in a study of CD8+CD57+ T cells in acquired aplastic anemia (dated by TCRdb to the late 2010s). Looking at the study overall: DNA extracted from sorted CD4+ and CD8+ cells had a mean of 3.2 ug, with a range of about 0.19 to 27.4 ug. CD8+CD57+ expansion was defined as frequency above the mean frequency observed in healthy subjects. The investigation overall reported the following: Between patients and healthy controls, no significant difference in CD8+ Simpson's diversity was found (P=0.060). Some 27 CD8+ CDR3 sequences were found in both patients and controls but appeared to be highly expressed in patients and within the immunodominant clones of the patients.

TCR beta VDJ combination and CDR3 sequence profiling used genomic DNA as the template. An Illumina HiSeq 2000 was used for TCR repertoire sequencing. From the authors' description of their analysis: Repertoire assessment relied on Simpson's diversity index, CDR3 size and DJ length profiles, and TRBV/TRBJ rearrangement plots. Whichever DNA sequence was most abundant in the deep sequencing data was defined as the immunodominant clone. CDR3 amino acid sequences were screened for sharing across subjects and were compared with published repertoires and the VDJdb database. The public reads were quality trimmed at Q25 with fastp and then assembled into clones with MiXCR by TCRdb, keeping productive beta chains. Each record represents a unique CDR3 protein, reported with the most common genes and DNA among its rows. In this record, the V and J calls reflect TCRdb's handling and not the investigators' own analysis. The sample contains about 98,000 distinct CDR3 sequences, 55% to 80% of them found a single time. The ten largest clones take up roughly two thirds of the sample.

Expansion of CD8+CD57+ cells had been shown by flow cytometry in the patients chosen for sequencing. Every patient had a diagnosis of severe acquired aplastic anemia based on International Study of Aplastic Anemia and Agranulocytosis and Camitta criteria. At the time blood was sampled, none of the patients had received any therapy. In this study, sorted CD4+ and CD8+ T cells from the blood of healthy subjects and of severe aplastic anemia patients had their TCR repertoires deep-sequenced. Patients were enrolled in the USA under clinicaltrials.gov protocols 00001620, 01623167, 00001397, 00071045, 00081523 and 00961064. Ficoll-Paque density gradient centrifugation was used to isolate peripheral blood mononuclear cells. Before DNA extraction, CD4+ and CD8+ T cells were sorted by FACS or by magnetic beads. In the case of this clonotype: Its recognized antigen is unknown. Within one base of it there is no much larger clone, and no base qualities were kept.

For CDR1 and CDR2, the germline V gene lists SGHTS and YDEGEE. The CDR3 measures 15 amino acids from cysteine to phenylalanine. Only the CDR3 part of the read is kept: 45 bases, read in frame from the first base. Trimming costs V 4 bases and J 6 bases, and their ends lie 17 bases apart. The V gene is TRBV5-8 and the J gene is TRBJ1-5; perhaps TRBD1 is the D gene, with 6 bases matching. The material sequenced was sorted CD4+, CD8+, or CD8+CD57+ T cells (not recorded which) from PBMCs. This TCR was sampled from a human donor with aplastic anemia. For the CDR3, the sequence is CASSGTAGGLQPQHF. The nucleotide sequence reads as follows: TGTGCCAGCAGCGGAACGGCCGGGGGGCTTCAGCCCCAGCATTTT.